The source of this TCR beta chain is a study of cytomegalovirus exposure and HLA in healthy donors. About the research overall: Genotyping showed roughly 83% of 398 donors falling in the Caucasian-associated ancestry cluster. Study-wide points: A later analysis appeared to link common viral pathogens to several of the most significant clusters. A later analysis linked a missense DCLRE1C variant to TCR beta V- and J-gene trimming.

This CDR3 region has 14 residues. Per the germline V gene, CDR1 is KGHSH and CDR2 is LQKENI. Trimming left V 6 bases short and J 4 bases short, with 13 bases between. The PCR had 60 Vbeta and 13 Jbeta primers. Repertoires were generated with immunoSEQ multiplex PCR, while TCRdb's copy carries only in-frame clones and drops some. The sample yields 45,000 to 65,000 clones, around 67% seen once. A word on this clone: What it binds is not known.

The sequenced sample was PBMCs. The chain carries TRBV18 and TRBJ2-1; the D gene is possibly TRBD2 (5 bases). The sequence was collected from a woman in her forties or fifties in good health and CMV-seropositive. The CDR3 region is CASSPRSGYNEQFF. CDR3 nucleotides: TGTGCCAGCTCCCCTAGATCGGGATACAATGAGCAGTTCTTC.